The 21 T cell receptor beta chains listed next were all sequenced from one sample in a study of beta chain features in type 1 diabetes. Every bit of the isolated RNA underwent reverse transcription, so sequencing read expressed TCRB transcripts. Measured with immunoSEQ multiplex PCR; TCRdb has only the in-frame clones, and not every one. The sample has about 660,000 clones, over 13% seen once. Study results and caveats: Across all four CD4+ subsets, people with type 1 diabetes showed modestly shorter TCRB CDR3s.

Antigens for these TCRs are unknown. The sequencing sample was made of naive CD4+ T cells from blood. The receptors stem from a man younger than 35 with type 1 diabetes.

This clone was counted a few times. The V call is TRBV29-1, the J call TRBJ1-5; the D is unclear. Germline V gene data show CDR1 as SQVTM and CDR2 as ANQGSEA. The CDR3 runs to 14 residues. V was trimmed by 4 bases and J by 4 bases, leaving 14 bases between them. DNA of the CDR3: TGCAGCGTTGTATTGGCAGAGGCGAATCAGCCCCAGCATTTT. This encodes CSVVLAEANQPQHF.

The gene calls are TRBV27 and TRBJ2-4; D gene ambiguous. The CDR3 loop spans 12 amino acids. The V gene's germline CDR1 is MNHEY and CDR2 SMNVEV (reference sequence). Trimming took 5 bases from V and 6 from J, leaving 8 bases between them. As DNA, the CDR3 is TGTGCCAGCAGTCTCCCCGGAAACATTCAGTACTTC. It yields the protein CASSLPGNIQYF.

This clone has only a few counts. The chain recombines TRBV5-4 with TRBJ2-7, with D perhaps matching TRBD1 or TRBD2 (6 bases each). Per the germline V gene, CDR1 is SGHNT and CDR2 is YYREEE (reference sequence). This CDR3 contains 15 residues. Trimming cost V 4 bases and J 2 bases, with 16 bases left between them. The CDR3, as DNA: TGTGCCAGCAGCGGAGTACGGGGGCCCACCTACGAGCAGTACTTC. It encodes CASSGVRGPTYEQYF.

This clone was recorded a few times. The chain uses TRBV9 and TRBJ1-6; TRBD1 matches at 7 bases. The CDR3 consists of 16 residues. The ends lost 4 bases at V and 3 bases at J; junction bases unmatched: 7. Germline V gene data show CDR1 as SGDLS and CDR2 as YYNGEE. This chain's CDR3 is CASSSTGVLYNSPLHF. DNA of the CDR3: TGTGCCAGCAGCTCTACAGGGGTCCTCTATAATTCACCCCTCCACTTT.

This clone occurred a few times. This chain uses TRBV19 with TRBJ1-5; D is uncertain. Trimming removed 6 bases at V and 1 base at J, with 7 bases between. Per germline, CDR1 LNHDA and CDR2 SQIVND (reference sequence). The CDR3 is made up of 13 amino acids. The CDR3 nucleotides read TGTGCCAGTAGCCCCCAGAGCAATCAGCCCCAGCATTTT. As protein: CASSPQSNQPQHF. The full variable domain, with the rest looked up from reference TRBV19 and TRBJ1-5, is DGGITQSPKYLFRKEGQNVTLSCEQNLNHDAMYWYRQDPGQGLRLIYYSQIVNDFQKGDIAEGYSVSREKKESFPLTVTSAQKNPTAFYLCASSPQSNQPQHFGDGTRLSIL.

The table lists this clone with a few counts. The rearrangement joins TRBV14 to TRBJ2-5; D is ambiguous. The germline CDR1 and CDR2 sequences are SGHDN and FVKESK. The V and J ends lost 2 bases and 7 bases respectively, with 8 bases between them. The CDR3 is made up of 12 amino acids. The CDR3 protein is CASSQRVGTQYF. As DNA, the CDR3 is TGTGCCAGCAGCCAACGTGTTGGGACCCAGTACTTC.

The V and J genes are TRBV28 and TRBJ1-1; D not certain. V was trimmed by 8 bases and J by 3 bases, leaving 7 bases between them. CDR1 is MDHEN, CDR2 SYDVKM, per germline. This CDR3 contains 11 residues. CDR3 DNA sequence: TGTGCCAGCCGAGAGGACACTGAAGCTTTCTTT. Encoded protein: CASREDTEAFF.

The chain links TRBV10-3 to TRBJ2-5; perhaps TRBD1 as D (6 bases). CDR1 is ENHRY and CDR2 is SYGVKD in the germline V gene. V gave up 2 bases and J gave up 3 bases, with 7 bases separating them. CDR3 size: 13 residues. The chain's CDR3 is CAISEPGEETQYF. In DNA, the CDR3 is TGTGCCATCAGTGAGCCAGGGGAAGAGACCCAGTACTTC.

The sample holds a few counts of this clone. V is TRBV7-2 and J is TRBJ1-2, with TRBD1 matching 8 bases. The CDR3 spans 13 residues. Germline trimming cut 4 bases from V and 8 bases from J; bases unmatched to any gene: 6. Germline assignment: CDR1 SGHTA and CDR2 FQGNSA. The CDR3 nucleotides read TGTGCCAGCAGCTCGGACAGGGCTGAAGGCTACACCTTC. The encoded protein is CASSSDRAEGYTF.

This clone has just a few counts. The rearrangement joins TRBV28 to TRBJ1-2; the D gene is possibly TRBD1 (5 bases). The ends were cut back, 3 bases at V and 4 bases at J, with 12 bases in the middle. Germline CDR1 MDHEN, CDR2 SYDVKM. There are 14 residues in the CDR3. CDR3 protein: CASSFREGIYGYTF. The CDR3 bases are TGTGCCAGCAGTTTTAGAGAGGGGATCTATGGCTACACCTTC.

This clone was found a few times. V gene TRBV30 combines with J gene TRBJ2-3; the D gene could be TRBD1 or TRBD2 (5 bases each). CDR3 length equals 15 residues. V was cut by 2 bases and J by 6 bases, with 18 bases left in between. Germline V gives CDR1 GTSNPN, CDR2 SVGIG (reference sequence). CDR3 loop: CAWSWPGPLDDTQYF. The CDR3 bases are TGTGCCTGGAGTTGGCCGGGACCGTTAGACGATACGCAGTATTTT.

This clone was detected only a few times. This rearrangement joins TRBV18 to TRBJ1-1; D not resolved. CDR1 and CDR2 (germline): KGHSH, LQKENI. V lost 5 bases and J 5 bases, leaving 15 bases between the germline ends. This CDR3 has 14 residues. Here the CDR3 DNA reads TGTGCCAGCTCATCAAAAACGTCGGGAACTGAAGCTTTCTTT. Amino acid sequence: CASSSKTSGTEAFF.

V usage is TRBV15 and J usage is TRBJ2-5, with 7 bases fitting TRBD1. The germline V gene encodes CDR1 LNHNV and CDR2 YYDKDF (reference sequence). This CDR3 has 17 amino acids. V gave up 1 base and J gave up 1 base; unmatched junction bases: 9. For the CDR3, the DNA is TGTGCCACCAGCAGAGTAGGGATGGGACAGACCCAAGAGACCCAGTACTTC. Its translation: CATSRVGMGQTQETQYF. The whole variable domain, filled in from reference TRBV15 and TRBJ2-5, reads DAMVIQNPRYQVTQFGKPVTLSCSQTLNHNVMYWYQQKSSQAPKLLFHYYDKDFNNEADTPDNFQSRRPNTSFCFLDIRSPGLGDTAMYLCATSRVGMGQTQETQYFGPGTRLLVL.

This chain joins TRBV7-9 and TRBJ1-1; 8 bases align to TRBD1. CDR1 and CDR2 (germline): SEHNR, FQNEAQ (reference sequence). The V and J ends lost 1 base and 4 bases, in that order; junction bases with no gene match: 11. There are 17 residues in the CDR3. As DNA, the CDR3 is TGTGCCAGCAGCTTAGGGGCAGGGGGCACGAGGGTCACTGAAGCTTTCTTT. Its translation is CASSLGAGGTRVTEAFF.

In this sample, this clone turned up a few times. The V call is TRBV28, the J call TRBJ2-1; D gene ambiguous. V lost 1 base and J 6 bases, leaving 16 bases between the germline ends. The length of the CDR3 is 16 residues. Per the germline V gene, CDR1 is MDHEN and CDR2 is SYDVKM. CDR3 in DNA: TGTGCCAGCAGTTTATCGGCCAGTGCTGGGTCCAATGAGCAGTTCTTC. This sequence encodes CASSLSASAGSNEQFF.

The CDR3 DNA is TGTGCCAGCAGTGCCGGGACAGGGAATTCACCCCTCCACTTT. Translation: CASSAGTGNSPLHF. The chain couples TRBV2 to TRBJ1-6; 9 nucleotides agree with TRBD1. This CDR3 has 14 amino acids. Germline trimming cut 4 bases from V and 7 bases from J; bases unmatched to any gene: 2. Germline values: CDR1 SNHLY, CDR2 FYNNEI.

This rearrangement joins TRBV23-1 to TRBJ1-1; D perhaps matches TRBD1 (5 bases). TRBV23-1 is an ORF for which the function is uncertain. There are 14 residues in the CDR3. With 6 bases removed from V and 3 bases from J, the gap between germline ends came to 14 bases. The DNA of the CDR3 is TGCGCCAGCAGAAAACCCCGGGGGGACACTGAAGCTTTCTTT. Its protein product is CASRKPRGDTEAFF.

This rearrangement joins TRBV7-2 to TRBJ2-7, with D possibly matching TRBD2 (5 bases). The length of the CDR3 is 13 residues. Germline CDR1 and CDR2: SGHTA and FQGNSA. The V and J ends lost 6 bases and 7 bases respectively, with 16 bases between them. The CDR3 sequence: CASRPPAAWEQYF. CDR3 DNA sequence: TGTGCCAGCAGACCGCCAGCGGCGTGGGAGCAGTACTTC. Based on the CDR3 plus reference TRBV7-2 and TRBJ2-7, the full variable domain is GAGVSQSPSNKVTEKGKDVELRCDPISGHTALYWYRQSLGQGLEFLIYFQGNSAPDKSGLPSDRFSAERTGGSVSTLTIQRTQQEDSAVYLCASRPPAAWEQYFGPGTRLTVT.

This clone was seen a few times. The chain combines TRBV15 with TRBJ1-5; D not certain. The CDR3 totals 15 residues. Germline-derived CDR1 and CDR2 are LNHNV and YYDKDF (reference sequence). Trimming removed 1 base at V and 0 bases at J, with 7 bases between. CDR3 sequence reads: CATSRGTSSNQPQHF. The CDR3 bases are TGTGCCACCAGCAGAGGGACGTCTAGCAATCAGCCCCAGCATTTT. Full variable domain (outside the CDR3, taken from reference TRBV15 and TRBJ1-5): DAMVIQNPRYQVTQFGKPVTLSCSQTLNHNVMYWYQQKSSQAPKLLFHYYDKDFNNEADTPDNFQSRRPNTSFCFLDIRSPGLGDTAMYLCATSRGTSSNQPQHFGDGTRLSIL.

This clone was recorded a few times. The rearrangement links TRBV6-5 to TRBJ1-1, with D hard to call. This CDR3 has 12 residues. CDR1 and CDR2 (germline): MNHEY, SVGAGI. V shed 6 bases and J shed 11 bases, with 16 bases lying between them. The CDR3, as DNA: TGTGCCAGCAGCCGCTATGGGTCGGTCGCTTTCTTT. Residues: CASSRYGSVAFF.

Written as DNA, the CDR3 is TGTGCCAGCAGGTCTCCTCGGCAGCCTAGCGGGGGGCACACAGATACGCAGTATTTT. This sequence encodes CASRSPRQPSGGHTDTQYF. The gene calls are TRBV9 and TRBJ2-3; the match to TRBD2 covers 11 bases. CDR3 length equals 19 residues. Losses at the gene ends were 5 bases for V and 2 bases for J; bases not matched to a gene: 16. The germline CDR1 and CDR2 sequences are SGDLS and YYNGEE.